This T cell receptor (beta chain) was captured in a study of a mutant IDH1 vaccine in newly diagnosed glioma. Looking at the study overall: There were approximately 60% males and 37.5% females among treated patients, whose mean age was about 41 years.

Time point reported: week 35, safety follow-up. With topical imiquimod, each dose of the vaccine consisted of 300 ug of mutant IDH1 20-mer peptide. Regarding this clone: The antigen remains undetermined.

Generated by immunoSEQ multiplex PCR, the TCRdb table keeps only in-frame clones and is missing some. The sample holds about 74,000 clones, approximately 86% seen once. Germline values: CDR1 ENHRY, CDR2 SYGVKD. The CDR3 contains 14 residues. V gave up 7 bases and J gave up 2 bases, with 15 bases separating them. The TCR comes from a young man with glioma. The sequencing here drew on PBMCs, taken from a glioma patient whose treatment included an IDH1 peptide vaccine. This rearrangement joins TRBV10-3 to TRBJ2-7; weak D call: TRBD2 (6 bases). The CDR3 is CAIMGGLATYEQYF. The CDR3 region has the DNA TGTGCCATCATGGGGGGACTGGCAACCTACGAGCAGTACTTC.